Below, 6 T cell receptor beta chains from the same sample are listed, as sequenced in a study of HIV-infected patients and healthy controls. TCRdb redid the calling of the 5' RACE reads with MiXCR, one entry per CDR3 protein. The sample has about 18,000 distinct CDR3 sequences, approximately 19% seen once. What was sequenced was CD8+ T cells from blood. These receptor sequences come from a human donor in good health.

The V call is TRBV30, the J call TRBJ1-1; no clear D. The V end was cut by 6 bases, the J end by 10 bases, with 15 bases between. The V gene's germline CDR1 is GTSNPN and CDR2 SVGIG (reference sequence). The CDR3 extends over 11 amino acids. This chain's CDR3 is CACYEYSLAFF. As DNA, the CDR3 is TGTGCCTGTTACGAGTACTCGCTAGCTTTCTTT.

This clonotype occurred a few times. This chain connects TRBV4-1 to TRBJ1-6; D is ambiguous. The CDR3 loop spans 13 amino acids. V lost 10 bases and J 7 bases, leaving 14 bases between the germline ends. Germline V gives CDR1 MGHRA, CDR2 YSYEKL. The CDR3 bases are TGCGCCACATCTCAAGGCCCGAATTCACCCCTCCACTTT. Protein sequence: CATSQGPNSPLHF.

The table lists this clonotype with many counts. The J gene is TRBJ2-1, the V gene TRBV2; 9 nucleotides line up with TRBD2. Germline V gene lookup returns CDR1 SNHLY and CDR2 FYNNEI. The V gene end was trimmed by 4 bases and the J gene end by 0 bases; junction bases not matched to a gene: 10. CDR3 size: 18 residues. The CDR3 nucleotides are TGTGCCAGCAGTGGAAGCGGGGGGACCTCTAGCTCCTACAATGAGCAGTTCTTC. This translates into CASSGSGGTSSSYNEQFF.

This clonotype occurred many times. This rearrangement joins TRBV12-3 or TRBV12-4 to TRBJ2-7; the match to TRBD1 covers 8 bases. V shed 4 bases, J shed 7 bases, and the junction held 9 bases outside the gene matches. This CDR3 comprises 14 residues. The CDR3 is CASSYGQGFKEQYF. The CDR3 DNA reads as TGTGCCAGCAGTTACGGACAGGGTTTTAAAGAGCAGTACTTC.

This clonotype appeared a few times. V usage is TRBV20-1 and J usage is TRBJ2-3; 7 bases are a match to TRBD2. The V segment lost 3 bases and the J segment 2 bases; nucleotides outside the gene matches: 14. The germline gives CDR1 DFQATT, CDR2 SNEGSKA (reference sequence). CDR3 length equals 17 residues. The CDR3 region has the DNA TGCAGTGCTAGGGAAGTTTGGTCTAGCGGTTACACAGATACGCAGTATTTT. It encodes CSAREVWSSGYTDTQYF.

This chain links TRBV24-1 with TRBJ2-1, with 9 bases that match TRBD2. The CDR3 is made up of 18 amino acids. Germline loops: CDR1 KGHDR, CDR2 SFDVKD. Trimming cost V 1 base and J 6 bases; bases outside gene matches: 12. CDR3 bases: TGTGCCACCAGTGATTTTAAGCGGGGGGAGGGCCTATCCAATGAGCAGTTCTTC. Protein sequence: CATSDFKRGEGLSNEQFF.